This is a list of T cell receptor beta chains from one sample in a study of CD8 T cells in Susac syndrome. TCRdb processed the immunoSEQ multiplex PCR reads anew with MiXCR; each CDR3 protein has one entry. The data show 250,000 to 300,000 distinct CDR3 sequences, roughly 90% seen once. Sample: CD8+ T cells from PBMCs. The receptors come from a human donor with multiple sclerosis. Each CDR3 is given with its conserved first and last residue. Fields, in order: clone size, D gene, V gene, J gene, CDR3 DNA, CDR3 protein. A D gene is named only where the DNA matches it firmly. Clone sizes are given selectively: once, few, many, or a class where the clone is expanded.

few,-,TRBV6-2/TRBV6-3,TRBJ1-3,TGTGCCAGCAGTTTGGGGCGCTCTGGAAACACCATATATTTT,CASSLGRSGNTIYF
-,TRBD1,TRBV7-9,TRBJ1-2,TGTGCCAGCAGCGCGTTGGCAGGGGGCGTGGGCTACACCTTC,CASSALAGGVGYTF
once,TRBD1,TRBV4-3,TRBJ1-1,TGCGCCAGCAGCCAAGATCCCCGACAGGGTAGGGGTACTGAAGCTTTCTTT,CASSQDPRQGRGTEAFF
-,TRBD1,TRBV11-2,TRBJ2-7,TGTGCCAGCAGCTTACCCACGGACAGGGGCCCCTCCTACGAGCAGTACTTC,CASSLPTDRGPSYEQYF
-,-,TRBV7-9,TRBJ2-7,TGTGCCATCCAGGGGGGAAGCACCGGCTACGAGCAGTACTTC,CAIQGGSTGYEQYF
-,-,TRBV28,TRBJ2-5,TGTGCCAGCAAACCACGGGGGGCTGAGACCCAGTACTTC,CASKPRGAETQYF
-,TRBD1,TRBV7-3,TRBJ2-2,TGTGCCAGCAGCCCTTCACAGGGGTTAGCCGGGGAGCTGTTTTTT,CASSPSQGLAGELFF
-,-,TRBV12-3/TRBV12-4,TRBJ1-5,TGTGCCTCCCAGGACGGGAGCAATCAGCCCCAGCATTTT,CASQDGSNQPQHF
-,-,TRBV9,TRBJ1-3,TGTGCCAGCAGCGTAGGGGGCGGATCTTCTGGAAACACCATATATTTT,CASSVGGGSSGNTIYF
-,-,TRBV3-1,TRBJ2-5,TGTGCCAGCAGCCAAGGGTTTGGGGAGGAGACCCAGTACTTC,CASSQGFGEETQYF
-,TRBD2,TRBV4-3,TRBJ2-7,TGCGCCAGCAGCCAGGGGGGACTAGCAGGCGAGCAGTACTTC,CASSQGGLAGEQYF
-,TRBD1,TRBV3-1,TRBJ2-1,TGTGCCAGCAGCCAAGACCTCGACAGGGTACTTTCCTACAATGAGCAGTTCTTC,CASSQDLDRVLSYNEQFF
-,-,TRBV5-4,TRBJ1-4,TGTGCCAGCAGCTTTTACAGGGAAAAACTGTTTTTT,CASSFYREKLFF
-,-,TRBV13,TRBJ2-5,TGTGCCAGCAGCCCCACCGAGACCCAGTACTTC,CASSPTETQYF
once,TRBD2,TRBV28,TRBJ2-5,TGTGCCAGCAGATCGACTTGGGCTAGCGGGAGCTGGGGGACCCAGTACTTC,CASRSTWASGSWGTQYF
-,-,TRBV5-3,TRBJ2-5,TGTGCCAGAAGCTTACCAGTCGAGGACCTCCTCGAGACCCAGTACTTC,CARSLPVEDLLETQYF
few,-,TRBV4-1,TRBJ2-1,TGCGCCAGCAGCCAACAATGGGGGAACTACAATGAGCAGTTCTTC,CASSQQWGNYNEQFF
-,TRBD2,TRBV15,TRBJ2-3,TGTGCCACCAGCCCTAGCGGGGGGGCCACAGATACGCAGTATTTT,CATSPSGGATDTQYF
-,TRBD1,TRBV27,TRBJ1-4,TGTGCCAGCACGGACAGGGGGTTAGAAAAACTGTTTTTT,CASTDRGLEKLFF
few,-,TRBV29-1,TRBJ2-7,TGCAGCGTTACAGGCGCCTACGAGCAGTACTTC,CSVTGAYEQYF
-,-,TRBV6-9,TRBJ2-6,TGTGCCAGCAGTTATGACCCCTCGCGGGTGGAGGTGGTTAGCTCTGGGGCCAACGTCCTGACTTTC,CASSYDPSRVEVVSSGANVLTF
-,-,TRBV27,TRBJ2-7,TGTGCCAGCAGTTCACATTATTTGCGGGTCTCCTACGAGCAGTACTTC,CASSSHYLRVSYEQYF
once,-,TRBV2,TRBJ2-4,TGTGCCAGCGGTTTGACTTCGCTAGCCAAAAACATTCAGTACTTC,CASGLTSLAKNIQYF
-,TRBD1,TRBV5-1,TRBJ1-2,TGCGCCAGCTCATTAAACAGGGGTGAGGATGGCTACACCTTC,CASSLNRGEDGYTF
-,-,TRBV4-3,TRBJ2-7,TGCGCCAGCAGCCAAGGCGCATTCCCTAGCGAGCAGTACTTC,CASSQGAFPSEQYF
-,TRBD2,TRBV27,TRBJ2-3,TGTGCCAGCAGTTTAGCGGGAGGGCTGGATACGCAGTATTTT,CASSLAGGLDTQYF
-,TRBD1,TRBV7-9,TRBJ1-1,TGTGCCAGCAGCCAGTTAGGGACAGGGGGCTGGAACACTGAAGCTTTCTTT,CASSQLGTGGWNTEAFF
-,TRBD2,TRBV29-1,TRBJ2-7,TGCAGCGTTGAGAGCGGGGGGCCCTACGAGCAGTACTTC,CSVESGGPYEQYF
-,-,TRBV7-2,TRBJ1-1,TGTGCCAGCAGCTTAGGGGTCTTTGGTTCCACTGAAGCTTTCTTT,CASSLGVFGSTEAFF
-,-,TRBV11-1,TRBJ1-1,TGTGCCAGCAGCGTTAGGGGGGGAAGGAACGACGCTTTCTTT,CASSVRGGRNDAFF
-,-,TRBV27,TRBJ2-7,TGTGCCAGCAGTCACAACGGGCAGTACGAGCAGTACTTC,CASSHNGQYEQYF
-,-,TRBV9,TRBJ1-2,TGTGCCAGCAGCCACATCCGGATTGGCTACACCTTC,CASSHIRIGYTF
-,-,TRBV5-6,TRBJ1-1,TGTGCCAGCAGCTTGGCAAATTTGAACACTGAAGCTTTCTTT,CASSLANLNTEAFF
-,-,TRBV6-2/TRBV6-3,TRBJ2-1,TGTGCCAGCAGCCGCGCAGATCCAGCCTACAATGAGCAGTTCTTC,CASSRADPAYNEQFF
-,-,TRBV6-4,TRBJ1-6,TGTGCCAGCAGCGACGACAGCAATTCACCCCTCCACTTT,CASSDDSNSPLHF
-,TRBD1,TRBV20-1,TRBJ1-1,TGCAGTGCTAGAGATAGTCAGGGGGCGATCACTGAAGCTTTCTTT,CSARDSQGAITEAFF
-,TRBD1,TRBV28,TRBJ2-7,TGTGCCAGCAGTTCGTCGTACAGGGGGCGGCCCTACGAGCAGTACTTC,CASSSSYRGRPYEQYF
-,-,TRBV9,TRBJ2-5,TGTGCCAGCAGCGTAGGCTGGGGCGGACAAGAGACCCAGTACTTC,CASSVGWGGQETQYF
-,-,TRBV6-1,TRBJ1-5,TGTGCCAGCAGTGTAAACGGGGTTCATAGCAATCAGCCCCAGCATTTT,CASSVNGVHSNQPQHF
-,-,TRBV19,TRBJ2-5,TGTGCCAGTAGTATTGAAGAGACCCAGTACTTC,CASSIEETQYF
-,TRBD1,TRBV20-1,TRBJ1-1,TGCAGTGGGGACAGGGGGGAGTGGAGGAACACTGAAGCTTTCTTT,CSGDRGEWRNTEAFF
-,-,TRBV7-9,TRBJ2-5,TGTGCCAGCAGCCAGGGGGTAGCGGTCGAGGGGGAGACCCAGTACTTC,CASSQGVAVEGETQYF
once,-,TRBV30,TRBJ1-6,TGTGCCTGGACCGAGGTAGGGGGACTCGATAATTCACCCCTCCACTTT,CAWTEVGGLDNSPLHF
-,TRBD2,TRBV12-3/TRBV12-4,TRBJ2-1,TGTGCCAGTGGACTAGCGGGAGCGGATGAGCAGTTCTTC,CASGLAGADEQFF
-,-,TRBV14,TRBJ2-2,TGTGCCAGCAGCCAAGATGAGGCGCAGGTCAACACCGGGGAGCTGTTTTTT,CASSQDEAQVNTGELFF
-,-,TRBV20-1,TRBJ2-7,TGCAGTGCTAGAAATAGTACAGGGCGAGACGAGCAGTACTTC,CSARNSTGRDEQYF
-,-,TRBV23-1,TRBJ2-2,TGCGCCAGCAGTCCCCTCAAACCAGACAGGCTCGGCACCGGGGAGCTGTTTTTT,CASSPLKPDRLGTGELFF